The 18 T cell receptor beta chains below all came from one sample that was sequenced in a study of early T cells in non-severe SARS-CoV-2 infection. Each CDR3 protein gets one entry after TCRdb re-called the 5' RACE reads with MiXCR. The profile shows more than 50,000 distinct CDR3 sequences, 9.1% of them singletons. Material for sequencing was whole blood. These receptors all come from an adult who was a healthcare worker with PCR-confirmed SARS-CoV-2 infection or an uninfected control (not recorded which).

This clonotype was recorded at least ten times. V usage is TRBV6-1 and J usage is TRBJ2-7, with a weak D call TRBD1 (6 bases). V was cut by 2 bases and J by 5 bases, with 16 bases left in between. Germline V gives CDR1 MNHNS, CDR2 SASEGT. CDR3 length: 15 amino acids. The CDR3 protein is CASSETAGVRDEQYF. In nucleotides, the CDR3 is TGTGCCAGCAGTGAAACCGCAGGGGTCCGCGACGAGCAGTACTTC.

This clonotype was counted ten times or more. This chain uses TRBV10-2 with TRBJ2-1; 8 bases agree with TRBD2. Germline trimming cut 6 bases from V and 8 bases from J; bases unmatched to any gene: 12. Germline assignment: CDR1 WSHSY and CDR2 SAAADI. The CDR3 is 15 residues long. The CDR3 sequence: CASRGLAGQGDEQFF. The DNA for the CDR3 is TGCGCCAGCAGAGGGCTAGCGGGCCAAGGGGATGAGCAGTTCTTC.

V and J are TRBV9 and TRBJ1-2, with D maybe TRBD1 (5 bases). The CDR3 extends over 21 amino acids. CDR1 is SGDLS, CDR2 YYNGEE, per germline. The DNA for the CDR3 is TGTACTGGTACCAACTCCGGGACGGTGCCGCCCTTTCCATCCAGCCACTATGGCTACACCTTC. This sequence encodes CTGTNSGTVPPFPSSHYGYTF.

The chain combines TRBV20-1 with TRBJ2-7; TRBD2 matches 7 bases. V lost 5 bases, J lost 6 bases, and 10 bases stayed unmatched. Germline V gives CDR1 DFQATT, CDR2 SNEGSKA (reference sequence). The CDR3 loop spans 13 amino acids. In DNA, the CDR3 is TGCAGTGCTCTCCGACAATGGGGGGGCGAGCAGTACTTC. It specifies CSALRQWGGEQYF.

There are many counts of this clonotype. The chain carries TRBV5-1 and TRBJ2-7, with 14 positions matching TRBD2. The CDR3 totals 17 residues. The V and J ends lost 5 bases and 0 bases, in that order; junction bases with no gene match: 7. Looked up from germline, CDR1 is SGHRS and CDR2 is YFSETQ. CDR3 coding DNA: TGCGCCAGCAGTTACGGACTAGCGGGAGGCCTCTCCTACGAGCAGTACTTC. It codes for CASSYGLAGGLSYEQYF. Full variable domain (missing parts from reference TRBV5-1 and TRBJ2-7): KAGVTQTPRYLIKTRGQQVTLSCSPISGHRSVSWYQQTPGQGLQFLFEYFSETQRNKGNFPGRFSGRQFSNSRSEMNVSTLELGDSALYLCASSYGLAGGLSYEQYFGPGTRLTVT.

V and J are TRBV12-3 or TRBV12-4 and TRBJ2-7; D is uncertain. The CDR3 has 13 amino acids. The V end was cut by 3 bases, the J end by 0 bases, with 6 bases between. The CDR3 is CASSFLDSYEQYF. The CDR3 coding sequence is TGTGCCAGCAGTTTTCTCGACTCCTACGAGCAGTACTTC.

The chain is built from TRBV29-1 and TRBJ2-5, with D tentatively TRBD1 or TRBD2 (5 bases each). Trimming took off 7 bases at V and 7 bases at J, with 10 bases between the two ends. The CDR3 is 10 amino acids. The V gene's germline CDR1 is SQVTM and CDR2 ANQGSEA. CDR3 nucleotide sequence: TGCAGCGGGGAGAGGGGGACCCAGTACTTC. Its protein is CSGERGTQYF.

Ten or more counts support this clonotype. The V and J genes are TRBV7-3 and TRBJ2-3, with D unresolved. CDR3 length equals 15 residues. The germline V gene has CDR1 SGHTA and CDR2 FQGTGA. Trimming took 1 base from V and 0 from J, leaving 8 bases between them. The CDR3: CASSLSGRSTDTQYF. CDR3 bases: TGTGCCAGCAGCTTAAGTGGCCGTAGCACAGATACGCAGTATTTT.

V usage is TRBV6-1 and J usage is TRBJ1-2, with 10 bases aligning to TRBD1. Germline lookup yields CDR1 MNHNS and CDR2 SASEGT. J was trimmed by 8 bases and V by 8 bases; bases with no gene match: 11. CDR3 size: 14 residues. CDR3 nucleotides: TGTGCCAGCCAGACAACGACAGGGGGCTACGGCTACACCTTC. As protein: CASQTTTGGYGYTF.

This clonotype is categorized as medium-sized (0.01 to 0.1%). The chain uses TRBV12-5 and TRBJ2-1; possibly TRBD1 for D (6 bases). CDR1 is LGHNT and CDR2 is FRNRAP in the germline V gene. The CDR3 has 14 amino acids. Between the trimmed V and J ends, which lost 6 bases and 9 bases, there was a span of 18 bases. CDR3 in amino acids: CASGQKPGHGEQFF. DNA of the CDR3: TGTGCTAGTGGCCAAAAACCGGGACATGGTGAGCAGTTCTTC.

By proportion, this clonotype is medium-sized (0.01 to 0.1%). The CDR3 sequence: CASSVSGATGYTF. In DNA form, the CDR3 reads TGCGCCAGCAGCGTGAGTGGGGCTACTGGCTACACCTTC. This chain links TRBV5-1 with TRBJ1-2, with a tentative D call TRBD1 (5 bases). In germline, CDR1 is SGHRS, CDR2 YFSETQ. V gave up 4 bases and J gave up 7 bases, with 14 bases separating them. CDR3 length equals 13 residues.

At least ten counts were recorded for this clonotype. No DNA is shown, since the ends of the CDR3 on it are uncertain; the CDR3 is the one TCRdb lists. The chain recombines TRBV7-5 with TRBJ2-4; the table's D call, TRBD1, was not checked against the DNA. TRBV7-5 is shown as a pseudogene. With termini counted, the CDR3 has 19 amino acids. The CDR3 loop reads CISVSEASDRGVAKNIQYF.

The V gene is TRBV3-1, the J gene TRBJ1-2, with D possibly being TRBD1 (5 bases). CDR1 and CDR2 from the germline V gene are LGHDT and YNNKEL (reference sequence). CDR3 size: 13 residues. The V end was cut by 3 bases, the J end by 4 bases, with 9 bases between. CDR3 protein: CASSQGQFYGYTF. CDR3 bases: TGTGCCAGCAGCCAGGGGCAATTCTATGGCTACACCTTC.

This clonotype was observed a few times. The chain links TRBV14 to TRBJ2-1; the match to TRBD2 covers 12 bases. The germline V gene has CDR1 SGHDN and CDR2 FVKESK. Losses at the gene ends were 4 bases for V and 3 bases for J; bases not matched to a gene: 16. This CDR3 contains 20 residues. CDR3 coding DNA: TGTGCCAGCAGCCCACGTGGGGGTCCGGGACTAGCGGGTCACTACAATGAGCAGTTCTTC. Its translation: CASSPRGGPGLAGHYNEQFF.

This clonotype was recorded at least ten times. The chain couples TRBV19 to TRBJ1-2, with no clear D. Per germline, CDR1 LNHDA and CDR2 SQIVND (reference sequence). V was shortened by 8 bases and J by 8 bases, with 18 bases between the two germline ends. The CDR3 runs 13 residues. The chain's CDR3 is CASSGLSDEGYTF. DNA for the CDR3: TGTGCCAGTTCGGGATTAAGCGATGAGGGCTACACCTTC.

This clonotype came up many times. The gene calls are TRBV19 and TRBJ1-5; D unresolved. The germline V gene encodes CDR1 LNHDA and CDR2 SQIVND (reference sequence). Trimming removed 3 bases at V and 6 bases at J, with 15 bases between. The CDR3 is 15 amino acids. The CDR3 sequence is CASSIGEGGRQPQHF. The CDR3 nucleotides are TGTGCCAGTAGTATCGGGGAGGGAGGACGTCAGCCCCAGCATTTT.

This clonotype was found many times. The chain's CDR3 is CSVEDPTGWNEQYF. The CDR3 coding sequence is TGCAGCGTTGAAGATCCCACAGGTTGGAACGAGCAGTACTTC. The gene calls are TRBV29-1 and TRBJ2-7; D may be TRBD1 (5 bases). The V gene's germline CDR1 is SQVTM and CDR2 ANQGSEA. V lost 0 bases and J 5 bases, leaving 14 bases between the germline ends. This CDR3 is 14 amino acids long.

This clonotype was observed many times. The gene calls are TRBV3-1 and TRBJ1-1; TRBD1 matches 8 bases. The CDR3 covers 14 residues. The junction had 4 bases not matched to a gene; V was cut back by 4 bases and J by 3 bases. CDR1 is LGHDT and CDR2 is YNNKEL in the germline V gene (reference sequence). The CDR3 DNA sequence: TGTGCCAGCAGCCGAGACAGGGGACACACTGAAGCTTTCTTT. Translated: CASSRDRGHTEAFF.